This record concerns one TCR beta chain sequence. Antigen: not known. The individuals who served as donors were healthy Caucasians living in Russia, aged roughly 6 to 95. This entry belongs to a study of blood T cells in healthy people across ages. The overall study: Template switching picked up about one barcoded beta molecule for each two T cells. General observations from the study: Older age went with lower TCR beta diversity per million T cells, in a roughly linear way.

A J-beta primer mix and a sample-barcoded 5' primer were used in a second PCR of about 7 to 12 cycles. CDR3-containing paired-end reads numbered at least 3 million in each sample. TCRdb itself ran the 5' RACE reads through MiXCR, one entry per CDR3 protein. The sample lists some 790,000 distinct CDR3 sequences; more than 25% were seen once. The CDR3 contains 14 residues. The germline CDR1 and CDR2 sequences are SGHDN and FVKESK. V was shortened by 4 bases and J by 2 bases, with 10 bases between the two germline ends. This sequence was found in a woman older than 75 in good health. The sequencing sample was made of blood. This chain uses TRBV14 with TRBJ2-3; D gene ambiguous. CDR3 sequence: CASSLLRPTDTQYF. CDR3 DNA sequence: TGTGCCAGCAGCCTTCTGCGACCCACAGATACGCAGTATTTT.